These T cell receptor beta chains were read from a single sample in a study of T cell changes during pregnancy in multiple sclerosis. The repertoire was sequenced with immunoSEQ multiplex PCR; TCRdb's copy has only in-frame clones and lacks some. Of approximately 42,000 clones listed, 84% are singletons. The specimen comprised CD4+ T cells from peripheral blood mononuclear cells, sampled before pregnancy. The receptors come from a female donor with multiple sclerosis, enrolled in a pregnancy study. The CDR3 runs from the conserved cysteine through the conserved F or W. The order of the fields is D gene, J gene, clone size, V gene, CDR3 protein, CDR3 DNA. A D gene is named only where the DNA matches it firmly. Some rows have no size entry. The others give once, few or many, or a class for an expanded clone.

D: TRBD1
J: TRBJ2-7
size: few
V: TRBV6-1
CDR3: CASSSHRGYEQYF
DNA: TGTGCCAGCAGTTCCCACAGGGGCTACGAGCAGTACTTC

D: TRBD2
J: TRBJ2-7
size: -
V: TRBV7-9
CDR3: CASSLGTSGHQYF
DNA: TGTGCCAGCAGCTTGGGGACTAGCGGGCACCAGTACTTC

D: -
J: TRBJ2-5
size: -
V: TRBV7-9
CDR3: CASSLGARTYQETQYF
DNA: TGTGCCAGCAGCTTAGGAGCCCGAACGTACCAAGAGACCCAGTACTTC

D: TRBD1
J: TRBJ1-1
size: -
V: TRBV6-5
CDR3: CASSYSPGQATEAFF
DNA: TGTGCCAGCAGTTACTCACCGGGACAGGCCACTGAAGCTTTCTTT

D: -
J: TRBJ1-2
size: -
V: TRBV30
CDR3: CAWSPNEDYGYTF
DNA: TGTGCCTGGAGCCCTAACGAGGACTATGGCTACACCTTC

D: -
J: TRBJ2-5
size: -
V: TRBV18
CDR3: CASSPGSQETQYF
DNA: TGTGCCAGCTCACCGGGCAGCCAAGAGACCCAGTACTTC

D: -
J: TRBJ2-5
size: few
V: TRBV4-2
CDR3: CASSPLAQETQYF
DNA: TGTGCCAGCAGTCCCTTGGCACAAGAGACCCAGTACTTC

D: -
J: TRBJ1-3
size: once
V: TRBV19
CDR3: CASVSQMFSGNTIYF
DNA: TGTGCCTCAGTATCCCAGATGTTCTCTGGAAACACCATATATTTT

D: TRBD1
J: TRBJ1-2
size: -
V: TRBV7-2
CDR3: CASASPTGNYGYTF
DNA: TGTGCCAGCGCCTCCCCGACAGGGAACTATGGCTACACCTTC

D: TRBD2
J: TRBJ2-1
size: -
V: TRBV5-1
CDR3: CASSDAILLGTRRMYEQFF
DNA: TGCGCCAGCAGCGACGCAATATTATTAGGGACTAGGCGGATGTATGAGCAGTTCTTC

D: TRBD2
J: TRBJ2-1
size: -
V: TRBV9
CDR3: CASSESGGSINNEQFF
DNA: TGTGCCAGCAGCGAAAGCGGGGGCTCGATAAACAATGAGCAGTTCTTC

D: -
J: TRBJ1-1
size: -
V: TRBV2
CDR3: CASSAGRMNTEAFF
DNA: TGTGCCAGCAGTGCGGGTCGCATGAACACTGAAGCTTTCTTT

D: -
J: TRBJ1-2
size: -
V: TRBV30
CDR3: CAWRTVKGYTF
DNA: TGTGCCTGGAGAACAGTTAAGGGCTACACCTTC

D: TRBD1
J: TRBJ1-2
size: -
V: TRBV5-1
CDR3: CASSLEDRGAYGYTF
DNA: TGCGCCAGCAGCTTGGAAGACAGGGGCGCCTATGGCTACACCTTC

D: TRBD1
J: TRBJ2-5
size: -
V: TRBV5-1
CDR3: CASSRWTGIQETQYF
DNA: TGCGCCAGCAGCAGATGGACAGGGATCCAAGAGACCCAGTACTTC

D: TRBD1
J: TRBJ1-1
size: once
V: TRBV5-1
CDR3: CASSLGTGNTEAFF
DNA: TGCGCCAGCAGCCTGGGGACAGGGAACACTGAAGCTTTCTTT

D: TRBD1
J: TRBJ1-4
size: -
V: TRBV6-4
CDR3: CASSRDSTEKLFF
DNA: TGTGCCAGCAGTAGGGACAGTACCGAAAAACTGTTTTTT

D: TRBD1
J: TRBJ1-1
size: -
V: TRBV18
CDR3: CASSPDETGVTEAFF
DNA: TGTGCCAGCTCACCCGACGAGACAGGGGTGACTGAAGCTTTCTTT

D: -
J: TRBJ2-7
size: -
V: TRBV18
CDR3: CASSPMSYEQYF
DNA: TGTGCCAGCTCACCAATGAGCTACGAGCAGTACTTC

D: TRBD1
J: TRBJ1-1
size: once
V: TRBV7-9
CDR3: CASSLMGQGNTEAFF
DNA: TGTGCCAGCAGCTTAATGGGACAGGGGAACACTGAAGCTTTCTTT

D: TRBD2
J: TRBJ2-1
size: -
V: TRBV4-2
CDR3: CASSQQGRTRVSYNEQFF
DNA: TGTGCCAGCAGCCAACAGGGTCGGACTAGGGTCTCCTACAATGAGCAGTTCTTC

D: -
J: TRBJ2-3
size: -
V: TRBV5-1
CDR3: CASSLGGPSTDTQYF
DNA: TGCGCCAGCAGCTTGGGCGGTCCAAGCACAGATACGCAGTATTTT

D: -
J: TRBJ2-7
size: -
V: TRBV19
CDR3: CASSPVLARYEQYF
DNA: TGTGCCAGTAGTCCGGTCCTAGCACGGTACGAGCAGTACTTC

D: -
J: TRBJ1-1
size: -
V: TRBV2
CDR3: CASSRIEGTEAFF
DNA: TGTGCCAGCAGTCGCATCGAGGGCACTGAAGCTTTCTTT

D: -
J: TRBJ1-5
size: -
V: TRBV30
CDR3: CAWSRSRDQPQHF
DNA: TGTGCCTGGAGTCGGAGCAGGGATCAGCCCCAGCATTTT

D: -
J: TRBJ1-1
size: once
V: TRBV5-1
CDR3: CASSSHRVSDTEAFF
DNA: TGCGCCAGCAGCTCCCACAGGGTTTCGGACACTGAAGCTTTCTTT

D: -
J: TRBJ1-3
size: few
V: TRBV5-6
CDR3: CASSVDRGARNTIYF
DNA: TGTGCCAGCAGCGTGGACCGGGGGGCTAGAAACACCATATATTTT

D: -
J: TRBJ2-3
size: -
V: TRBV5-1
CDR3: CASSPDRITDTQYF
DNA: TGCGCCAGCAGTCCGGACAGAATCACAGATACGCAGTATTTT

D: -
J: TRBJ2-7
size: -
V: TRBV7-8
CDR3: CASSLELGSSYEQYF
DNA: TGTGCCAGCAGCTTAGAGCTAGGGAGCTCCTACGAGCAGTACTTC

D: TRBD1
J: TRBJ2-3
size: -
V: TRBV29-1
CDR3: CSVEGQGDTQYF
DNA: TGCAGCGTTGAGGGACAGGGGGATACGCAGTATTTT

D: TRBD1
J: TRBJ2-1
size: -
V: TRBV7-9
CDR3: CASSFPTGEGGEQFF
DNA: TGTGCCAGCAGCTTTCCTACAGGGGAAGGGGGTGAGCAGTTCTTC

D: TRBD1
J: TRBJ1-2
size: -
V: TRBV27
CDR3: CASSLRAGGASYGYTF
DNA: TGTGCCAGCAGTTTAAGGGCAGGGGGCGCGAGCTATGGCTACACCTTC

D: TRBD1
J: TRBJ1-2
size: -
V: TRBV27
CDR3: CASSDAGTGLYGYTF
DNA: TGTGCCAGCAGCGACGCCGGGACAGGGCTCTATGGCTACACCTTC

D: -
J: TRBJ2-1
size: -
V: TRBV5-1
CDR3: CASKESLDEQFF
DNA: TGCGCCAGCAAAGAGTCCCTAGATGAGCAGTTCTTC

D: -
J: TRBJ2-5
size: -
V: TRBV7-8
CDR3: CASSIIQGRQTQYF
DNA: TGTGCCAGCAGCATAATACAGGGGAGGCAGACCCAGTACTTC